This TCR beta chain derives from a study of Graves' ophthalmopathy and Graves' hyperthyroidism. Study-level background: Researchers classed hyperthyroidism as stable given no ophthalmopathy within 18 months of follow-up.

For this clonotype: Antigen: not known.

Study-level points and caveats: In predicting ophthalmopathy progression, the model reached roughly 71% sensitivity and roughly 74% specificity.

RNA transcripts served as template for amplifying TCR beta CDR3 sequences. A first-round RT-PCR used HTBI primers, followed by a second-round multiplex PCR. TCRdb passed the multiplex PCR reads through MiXCR, listing each CDR3 protein once. The sample records around 1,000,000 distinct CDR3 sequences, about two fifths being singletons. Patients newly diagnosed with hyperthyroidism, under 2 months' duration, were aged 18 to 65, the study reports. Ineligible for inclusion were patients with other autoimmune diseases, uncontrolled infections, pregnancy or lactation. The sequence was obtained from an adult man with Graves' hyperthyroidism. Sample: peripheral blood or thyroid tissue (not recorded which).

The DNA for the CDR3 is TGTGCCAGCAGATCAACATCGGTATATGGCTACACCTTC. It is translated as CASRSTSVYGYTF. This chain joins TRBV5-6 and TRBJ1-2, with D uncertain. Germline V lookup: CDR1 SGHDT, CDR2 YYEEEE. This CDR3 region has 13 residues. Trimming took 5 bases from V and 5 from J, leaving 13 bases between them.